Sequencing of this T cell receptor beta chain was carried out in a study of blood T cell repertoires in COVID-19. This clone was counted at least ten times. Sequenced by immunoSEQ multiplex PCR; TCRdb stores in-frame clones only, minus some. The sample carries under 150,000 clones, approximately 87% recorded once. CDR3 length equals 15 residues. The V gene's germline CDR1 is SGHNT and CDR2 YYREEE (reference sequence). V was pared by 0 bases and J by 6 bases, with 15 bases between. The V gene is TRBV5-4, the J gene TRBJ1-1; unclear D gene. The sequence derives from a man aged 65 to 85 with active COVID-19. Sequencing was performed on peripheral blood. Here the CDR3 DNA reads TGTGCCAGCAGCTTGGCCGGACGCGGCGGGGCTGAAGCTTTCTTT. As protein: CASSLAGRGGAEAFF.